These 7 T cell receptor beta chains were all obtained from the same sample, sequenced in a study of patients and donors after allogeneic stem cell transplantation. A single record per CDR3 protein comes from TCRdb applying MiXCR to the RT-PCR reads. The repertoire holds under 200,000 distinct CDR3 sequences, with roughly 30% as singletons. The source material was blood, either unsorted or a sorted T cell fraction (not recorded which). Receptors were obtained from a human donor who was either an allogeneic HSCT recipient or a stem cell or donor lymphocyte infusion donor (not recorded which). It is not recorded whose cells these are; they may come from a transplant donor.

This chain connects TRBV5-1 to TRBJ1-4; the D gene is possibly TRBD1 (5 bases). V dropped 3 bases and J dropped 4 bases, with 13 bases sitting between them. The CDR3 totals 15 residues. In germline, CDR1 is SGHRS, CDR2 YFSETQ. The CDR3 sequence is CASSSTGVGNEKLFF. Written as DNA, the CDR3 is TGCGCCAGCAGCTCCACGGGGGTGGGTAATGAAAAACTGTTTTTT. Variable domain in full (rest from reference TRBV5-1 and TRBJ1-4): KAGVTQTPRYLIKTRGQQVTLSCSPISGHRSVSWYQQTPGQGLQFLFEYFSETQRNKGNFPGRFSGRQFSNSRSEMNVSTLELGDSALYLCASSSTGVGNEKLFFGSGTQLSVL.

The V call is TRBV28, the J call TRBJ2-7; D gene ambiguous. The CDR3 runs to 12 residues. The V end lost 3 bases, the J end lost 3 bases, and 6 bases lay between the germline ends. Germline CDR1 is MDHEN and CDR2 is SYDVKM. DNA of the CDR3: TGTGCCAGCAGTTTCGTAGTCTACGAGCAGTACTTC. Protein product: CASSFVVYEQYF.

This clonotype was recorded many times. The rearrangement uses TRBV5-1 and TRBJ1-5; D is perhaps TRBD1 (5 bases). Trimming removed 0 bases at V and 1 base at J, with 5 bases between. The CDR3 contains 14 residues. From germline, CDR1 is SGHRS and CDR2 YFSETQ. As DNA, the CDR3 is TGCGCCAGCAGCTTGGGGGGCAGCAATCAGCCCCAGCATTTT. Protein sequence: CASSLGGSNQPQHF.

This clonotype appeared once. DNA of the CDR3: TGTGCCATCAGGACTGGAGTCGACTACGAGCAGTACTTC. It yields the protein CAIRTGVDYEQYF. The chain combines TRBV10-3 with TRBJ2-7; no reliable D call. The CDR3 contains 13 residues. Germline CDR1 reads ENHRY; CDR2 reads SYGVKD. V was clipped by 6 bases and J by 3 bases, with 12 bases between them.

The chain links TRBV13 to TRBJ2-3; D is perhaps TRBD2 (6 bases). CDR3 size: 16 residues. From germline, CDR1 is PRHDT and CDR2 FYEKMQ (reference sequence). The V and J ends lost 4 bases and 2 bases respectively, with 16 bases between them. The CDR3 spells CASSSGTSITTDTQYF. The CDR3, as DNA: TGTGCCAGCAGCTCCGGGACTTCCATAACCACAGATACGCAGTATTTT. Variable domain in full (rest from reference TRBV13 and TRBJ2-3): AAGVIQSPRHLIKEKRETATLKCYPIPRHDTVYWYQQGPGQDPQFLISFYEKMQSDKGSIPDRFSAQQFSDYHSELNMSSLELGDSALYFCASSSGTSITTDTQYFGPGTRLTVL.

This clonotype turned up a few times. This chain uses TRBV7-9 with TRBJ1-6; D unclear. The CDR3 contains 15 residues. In germline, CDR1 is SEHNR, CDR2 FQNEAQ (reference sequence). The V end was cut by 4 bases, the J end by 10 bases, with 17 bases between. CDR3 bases: TGTGCCAGCAGCTCACAAACGGGCAGCAAATCACCCCTCCACTTT. It translates to CASSSQTGSKSPLHF.

The chain joins TRBV6-5 to TRBJ2-7; the D gene is possibly TRBD1 (6 bases). With 6 bases removed from V and 4 bases from J, the gap between germline ends came to 10 bases. Per germline, CDR1 MNHEY and CDR2 SVGAGI. This CDR3 spans 12 amino acids. CDR3: CASSRDKYEQYF. For the CDR3, the DNA is TGTGCCAGCAGCCGGGACAAGTACGAGCAGTACTTC.